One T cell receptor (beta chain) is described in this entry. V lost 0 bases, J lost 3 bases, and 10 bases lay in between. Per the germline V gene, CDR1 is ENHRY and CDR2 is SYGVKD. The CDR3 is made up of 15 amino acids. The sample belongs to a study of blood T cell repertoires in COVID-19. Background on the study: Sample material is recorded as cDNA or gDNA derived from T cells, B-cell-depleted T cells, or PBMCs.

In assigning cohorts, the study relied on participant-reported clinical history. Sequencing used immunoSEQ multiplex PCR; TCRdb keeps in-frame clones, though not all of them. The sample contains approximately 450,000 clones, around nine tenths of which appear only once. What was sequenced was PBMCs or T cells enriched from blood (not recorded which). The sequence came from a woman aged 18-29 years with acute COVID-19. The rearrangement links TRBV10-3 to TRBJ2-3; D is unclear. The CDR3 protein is CAISESDLRTDTQYF. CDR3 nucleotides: TGTGCCATCAGTGAGTCAGACTTAAGGACAGATACGCAGTATTTT.